The clone carrying this T cell receptor beta chain has more than one count but fewer than ten. Antigen: not known. As for the donors, each was a healthy bone marrow donor. Whereas donors were nominally healthy upon sampling, unrecorded immune exposures were probable. These data are taken from a study of cytomegalovirus exposure and HLA in healthy donors. Study conclusions and caveats: Specificity of three CMV-associated chains for CMV antigens was verified in vitro. Cytomegalovirus association was listed for 164 TCR beta chains.

Both 60 Vbeta primers and 13 Jbeta primers went into the PCR. Sequencing used immunoSEQ multiplex PCR; TCRdb keeps in-frame clones, though not all of them. In the table there are approximately 220,000 clones, more than 80% of which are singletons. The sample was PBMCs. This sequence was found in a man aged 25 to 45 in good health and CMV-seronegative.

CDR3 protein: CASSQGQGFGYTF. The CDR3 DNA sequence: TGTGCCAGCAGCCAGGGACAGGGGTTTGGCTACACCTTC. The chain carries TRBV28 and TRBJ1-2; 10 positions agree with TRBD1. Germline V gene sequence: CDR1 MDHEN, CDR2 SYDVKM. The CDR3 extends over 13 amino acids. V lost 6 bases to trimming and J lost 7 bases; unmatched junction nucleotides: 5.